This passage covers 7 T cell receptor beta chains from one sample sequenced in a study of OX40 agonist ivuxolimab in advanced cancers. Produced via immunoSEQ multiplex PCR; TCRdb's table is partial and in-frame only. The sample has around 11,000 clones, around 80% seen once; the top ten hold roughly 15%. Sequenced here: CD4+ or CD8+ T cells sorted from blood, sampled in a trial of the OX40 agonist ivuxolimab. The receptors come from an adult with an advanced solid tumor such as melanoma, head and neck, liver or kidney cancer.

This clone was observed a single time. The chain uses TRBV10-3 and TRBJ2-1; D uncertain. CDR3 length: 12 residues. V was pared by 10 bases and J by 5 bases, with 12 bases between. Germline values: CDR1 ENHRY, CDR2 SYGVKD. The CDR3 DNA sequence: TGTGCCACGATGGTGGATAACAATGAGCAGTTCTTC. Translated, it gives CATMVDNNEQFF.

The V call is TRBV5-4, the J call TRBJ2-7, with D unclear. V lost 4 bases, J lost 5 bases, and 10 bases lay in between. Per the germline V gene, CDR1 is SGHNT and CDR2 is YYREEE (reference sequence). The CDR3 extends over 12 amino acids. CDR3 DNA: TGTGCCAGCAGCGTACCCCCCGACGAGCAGTACTTC. This encodes CASSVPPDEQYF. The entire variable domain, with the rest obtained from reference TRBV5-4 and TRBJ2-7, is as follows: ETGVTQSPTHLIKTRGQQVTLRCSSQSGHNTVSWYQQALGQGPQFIFQYYREEENGRGNFPPRFSGLQFPNYSSELNVNALELDDSALYLCASSVPPDEQYFGPGTRLTVT.

The V call is TRBV4-1, the J call TRBJ1-1; D ambiguous. CDR3 length: 15 residues. CDR1 MGHRA and CDR2 YSYEKL come from the germline V gene. Trimming removed 2 bases from V and 3 bases from J, with 13 bases in between. The CDR3 reads CASSQSGPLDTEAFF. The CDR3 DNA is TGCGCCAGCAGCCAATCCGGGCCCCTCGACACTGAAGCTTTCTTT.

The chain uses TRBV5-6 and TRBJ2-1; D unclear. V lost 4 bases and J 8 bases, leaving 19 bases between the germline ends. Germline CDR1 and CDR2: SGHDT and YYEEEE. The CDR3 length is 15 residues. This CDR3 reads CASSPPAVHLHEQFF. The CDR3 DNA sequence: TGTGCCAGCAGCCCCCCCGCTGTACACCTTCATGAGCAGTTCTTC.

This clone has a handful of counts. The V call is TRBV27, the J call TRBJ2-7; TRBD1 is a possible D gene (6 bases). The V end was cut by 2 bases, the J end by 7 bases, with 12 bases between. Germline V CDR1 and CDR2: MNHEY, SMNVEV (reference sequence). The CDR3 spans 13 residues. CDR3 sequence: CASSLQGLGEQYF. CDR3 sequence (DNA): TGTGCCAGCAGTTTACAGGGGCTAGGGGAGCAGTACTTC.

The V and J genes are TRBV30 and TRBJ1-1; no clear D gene. V was cut by 1 base and J by 0 bases, with 6 bases left in between. The CDR3 runs 13 residues. In germline, CDR1 is GTSNPN, CDR2 SVGIG (reference sequence). CDR3: CAWSDAMNTEAFF. As DNA, the CDR3 is TGTGCCTGGAGTGACGCCATGAACACTGAAGCTTTCTTT.

The J gene is TRBJ2-7, the V gene TRBV6-6; D is ambiguous. Germline assignment: CDR1 MNHNY and CDR2 SVGAGI (reference sequence). Trimming left V 5 bases short and J 0 bases short, with 11 bases between. This CDR3 has 14 amino acids. The CDR3 is CASSSPHSSYEQYF. The CDR3 DNA is TGTGCCAGCAGTAGCCCCCATAGCTCCTACGAGCAGTACTTC.